The clone carrying this T cell receptor beta chain has just one count. These data originate in a study of blood T cell repertoires in COVID-19. For the study at large: Whether acute or convalescent, the COVID-19 samples came from the United States, Italy and Spain. T cells, B-cell-depleted T cells, or PBMCs supplied cDNA or gDNA.

CDR1 is MDHEN, CDR2 SYDVKM, per germline. J gave up 7 bases and V 6 bases, and 4 bases lay outside the gene matches. The CDR3 length is 12 residues. Sequencing was performed with immunoSEQ multiplex PCR; in TCRdb, only in-frame clones are kept and a portion is missing. Found here are approximately 110,000 clones, about 90% of them singletons; the top ten hold around 1.1%. The chain carries TRBV28 and TRBJ1-2; 8 bases agree with TRBD1. The origin of this receptor is a human donor in a cohort sampled during active COVID-19. Sequenced material: peripheral blood. The CDR3 DNA follows: TGTGCCAGCAGAACAGGGGGGGCTGGCTACACCTTC. Translated: CASRTGGAGYTF.